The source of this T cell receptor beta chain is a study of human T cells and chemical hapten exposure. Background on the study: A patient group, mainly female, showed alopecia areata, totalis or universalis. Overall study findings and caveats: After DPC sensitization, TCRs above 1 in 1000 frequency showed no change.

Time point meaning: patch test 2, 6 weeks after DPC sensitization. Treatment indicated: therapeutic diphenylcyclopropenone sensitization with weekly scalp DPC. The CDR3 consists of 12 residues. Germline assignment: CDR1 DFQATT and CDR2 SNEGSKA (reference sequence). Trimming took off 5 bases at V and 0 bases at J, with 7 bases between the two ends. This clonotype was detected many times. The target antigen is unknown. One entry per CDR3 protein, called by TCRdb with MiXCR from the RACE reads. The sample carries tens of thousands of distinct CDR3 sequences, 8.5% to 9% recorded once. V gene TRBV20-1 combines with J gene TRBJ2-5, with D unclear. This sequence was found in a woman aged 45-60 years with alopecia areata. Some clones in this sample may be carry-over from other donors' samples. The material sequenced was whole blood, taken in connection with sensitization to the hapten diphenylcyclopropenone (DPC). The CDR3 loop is CSAPWYQETQYF. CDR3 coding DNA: TGCAGTGCTCCGTGGTACCAAGAGACCCAGTACTTC.